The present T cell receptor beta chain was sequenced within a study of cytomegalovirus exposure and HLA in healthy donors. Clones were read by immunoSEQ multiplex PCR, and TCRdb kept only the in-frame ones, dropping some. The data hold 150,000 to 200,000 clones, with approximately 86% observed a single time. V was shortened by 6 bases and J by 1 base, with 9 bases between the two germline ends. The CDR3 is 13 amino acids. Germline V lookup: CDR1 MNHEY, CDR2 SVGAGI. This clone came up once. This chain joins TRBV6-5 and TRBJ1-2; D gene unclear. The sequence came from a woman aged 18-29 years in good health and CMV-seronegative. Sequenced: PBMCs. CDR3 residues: CASRSTDNYGYTF. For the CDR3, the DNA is TGTGCCAGCAGAAGTACAGATAACTATGGCTACACCTTC.